This is a list of T cell receptor beta chains from one sample in a study of identifying expanded T cells in peripheral blood. Assay: immunoSEQ multiplex PCR; the TCRdb copy retains only in-frame clones and omits some. The sample contains tens of thousands of clones, roughly 88% of which appear only once. The sample taken for sequencing was blood. The receptors here all came from a person aged 18-69 years in good health. CDR3s include the opening cysteine and the closing phenylalanine or tryptophan. Fields, in order: V gene, clone size, D gene, J gene, CDR3 protein, CDR3 DNA. The D gene is left open where the match is weak. Size values are once, few and many counts, or a class for expanded clones, and some rows have none.

V gene: TRBV7-9
clone size: .
D gene: .
J gene: TRBJ1-1
CDR3 protein: CASILPGFTGHKMNTEAFF
CDR3 DNA: TGTGCCAGCATCCTCCCGGGCTTTACAGGGCACAAGATGAACACTGAAGCTTTCTTT

V gene: TRBV7-6
clone size: .
D gene: .
J gene: TRBJ1-3
CDR3 protein: CASSLGLRGTGNTIYF
CDR3 DNA: TGTGCCAGCAGCTTAGGTTTAAGGGGCACTGGAAACACCATATATTTT

V gene: TRBV7-3
clone size: .
D gene: .
J gene: TRBJ1-1
CDR3 protein: CASSPRPRGNTEAFF
CDR3 DNA: TGTGCCAGCAGCCCCCGTCCCCGGGGAAACACTGAAGCTTTCTTT

V gene: TRBV19
clone size: once
D gene: .
J gene: TRBJ1-2
CDR3 protein: CASSINYGYTF
CDR3 DNA: TGTGCCAGTAGTATAAACTATGGCTACACCTTC

V gene: TRBV5-6
clone size: .
D gene: .
J gene: TRBJ2-1
CDR3 protein: CASSRLRGLAGEQFF
CDR3 DNA: TGTGCCAGCAGCCGCCTGCGGGGGCTAGCCGGTGAGCAGTTCTTC

V gene: TRBV9
clone size: .
D gene: .
J gene: TRBJ2-1
CDR3 protein: CASSVGVSSYNEQFF
CDR3 DNA: TGTGCCAGCAGCGTGGGGGTGAGCTCCTACAATGAGCAGTTCTTC

V gene: TRBV18
clone size: .
D gene: .
J gene: TRBJ1-1
CDR3 protein: CASSPKEGGTEAFF
CDR3 DNA: TGTGCCAGCTCACCAAAGGAGGGTGGGACTGAAGCTTTCTTT

V gene: TRBV7-6
clone size: .
D gene: .
J gene: TRBJ2-1
CDR3 protein: CASSLAGGNEQFF
CDR3 DNA: TGTGCCAGCAGCTTAGCGGGGGGCAATGAGCAGTTCTTC

V gene: TRBV6-1
clone size: .
D gene: .
J gene: TRBJ1-6
CDR3 protein: CASSESSRSLHF
CDR3 DNA: TGTGCCAGCAGTGAAAGTAGCAGGTCCCTCCACTTT

V gene: TRBV27
clone size: .
D gene: .
J gene: TRBJ1-5
CDR3 protein: CASSLRGEDYQPQHF
CDR3 DNA: TGTGCCAGCAGTTTAAGAGGCGAAGATTATCAGCCCCAGCATTTT

V gene: TRBV11-2
clone size: .
D gene: TRBD2
J gene: TRBJ2-1
CDR3 protein: CASSTGLAEEQFF
CDR3 DNA: TGTGCCAGCAGCACTGGACTAGCGGAAGAGCAGTTCTTC

V gene: TRBV2
clone size: .
D gene: TRBD2
J gene: TRBJ2-7
CDR3 protein: CASSETPGTSGYEQYF
CDR3 DNA: TGTGCCAGCAGTGAGACCCCGGGAACTAGCGGCTACGAGCAGTACTTC

V gene: TRBV9
clone size: .
D gene: TRBD1
J gene: TRBJ2-6
CDR3 protein: CASSVGQGVEFSGANVLTF
CDR3 DNA: TGTGCCAGCAGCGTAGGTCAGGGGGTAGAGTTTTCTGGGGCCAACGTCCTGACTTTC

V gene: TRBV29-1
clone size: .
D gene: TRBD1
J gene: TRBJ2-1
CDR3 protein: CSVDGRTGATYNEQFF
CDR3 DNA: TGCAGCGTTGACGGGCGGACAGGAGCCACCTACAATGAGCAGTTCTTC

V gene: TRBV4-1
clone size: .
D gene: .
J gene: TRBJ2-5
CDR3 protein: CASSQQGQETQYF
CDR3 DNA: TGCGCCAGCAGCCAACAGGGACAAGAGACCCAGTACTTC

V gene: TRBV19
clone size: .
D gene: .
J gene: TRBJ1-2
CDR3 protein: CASSIFGQTYGYTF
CDR3 DNA: TGTGCCAGTAGTATCTTCGGACAGACCTATGGCTACACCTTC

V gene: TRBV29-1
clone size: once
D gene: .
J gene: TRBJ1-1
CDR3 protein: CYGEGRSEAFF
CDR3 DNA: TGCTACGGGGAGGGGCGTTCTGAAGCTTTCTTT

V gene: TRBV29-1
clone size: .
D gene: .
J gene: TRBJ1-2
CDR3 protein: CSVTSNYGYTF
CDR3 DNA: TGCAGCGTTACATCGAACTATGGCTACACCTTC

V gene: TRBV5-1
clone size: .
D gene: .
J gene: TRBJ2-3
CDR3 protein: CASSLEGVGTDTQYF
CDR3 DNA: TGCGCCAGCAGCTTGGAAGGGGTTGGCACAGATACGCAGTATTTT

V gene: TRBV7-8
clone size: .
D gene: .
J gene: TRBJ2-7
CDR3 protein: CASSFPGLRGYEQYF
CDR3 DNA: TGTGCCAGCAGCTTCCCGGGACTCAGGGGGTACGAGCAGTACTTC

V gene: TRBV30
clone size: .
D gene: .
J gene: TRBJ1-2
CDR3 protein: CAWSVPGRGFGYTF
CDR3 DNA: TGTGCCTGGAGTGTTCCAGGGCGCGGTTTTGGCTACACCTTC

V gene: TRBV11-2
clone size: .
D gene: .
J gene: TRBJ2-7
CDR3 protein: CASSSGTFSYEQYF
CDR3 DNA: TGTGCCAGCAGCTCCGGGACGTTCTCCTACGAGCAGTACTTC

V gene: TRBV10-3
clone size: .
D gene: TRBD2
J gene: TRBJ2-2
CDR3 protein: CAIRGTSGNTGELFF
CDR3 DNA: TGTGCCATCAGGGGGACTAGCGGCAACACCGGGGAGCTGTTTTTT

V gene: TRBV2
clone size: .
D gene: .
J gene: TRBJ2-2
CDR3 protein: CASIPRDRQGGTGELFF
CDR3 DNA: TGTGCCAGCATCCCCAGGGACCGACAGGGAGGCACCGGGGAGCTGTTTTTT

V gene: TRBV5-6
clone size: .
D gene: .
J gene: TRBJ1-3
CDR3 protein: CASSSLGGEGNTIYF
CDR3 DNA: TGTGCCAGCAGCTCTCTCGGCGGAGAAGGAAACACCATATATTTT

V gene: TRBV30
clone size: .
D gene: .
J gene: TRBJ1-4
CDR3 protein: CAWADATNEKLFF
CDR3 DNA: TGTGCCTGGGCCGATGCAACTAATGAAAAACTGTTTTTT

V gene: TRBV6-1
clone size: .
D gene: .
J gene: TRBJ2-7
CDR3 protein: CASSGFRDLYEQYF
CDR3 DNA: TGTGCCAGCAGTGGGTTTCGAGACCTCTACGAGCAGTACTTC

V gene: TRBV10-2
clone size: .
D gene: TRBD2
J gene: TRBJ2-1
CDR3 protein: CASSKLAGVNEQFF
CDR3 DNA: TGCGCCAGCAGCAAACTAGCGGGAGTTAATGAGCAGTTCTTC

V gene: TRBV2
clone size: few
D gene: TRBD1
J gene: TRBJ2-5
CDR3 protein: CANQLGQLETQYF
CDR3 DNA: TGTGCCAATCAACTGGGACAGCTAGAGACCCAGTACTTC

V gene: TRBV5-6
clone size: .
D gene: TRBD2
J gene: TRBJ2-2
CDR3 protein: CASSLNLAGGGELFF
CDR3 DNA: TGTGCCAGCAGCTTGAATCTAGCGGGAGGCGGGGAGCTGTTTTTT

V gene: TRBV19
clone size: .
D gene: .
J gene: TRBJ1-1
CDR3 protein: CASSQDRNTEAFF
CDR3 DNA: TGTGCCAGTAGTCAAGACAGGAACACTGAAGCTTTCTTT

V gene: TRBV19
clone size: .
D gene: .
J gene: TRBJ1-5
CDR3 protein: CASRAQDSNQPQHF
CDR3 DNA: TGTGCCAGTCGGGCGCAGGATAGCAATCAGCCCCAGCATTTT

V gene: TRBV30
clone size: .
D gene: .
J gene: TRBJ1-3
CDR3 protein: CAWSVGTSQRNTIYF
CDR3 DNA: TGTGCCTGGAGTGTAGGGACCTCTCAGCGGAACACCATATATTTT

V gene: TRBV15
clone size: .
D gene: TRBD2
J gene: TRBJ2-3
CDR3 protein: CATSRVTSGSTDTQYF
CDR3 DNA: TGTGCCACCAGCAGAGTTACTAGCGGGAGTACAGATACGCAGTATTTT

V gene: TRBV19
clone size: .
D gene: .
J gene: TRBJ1-3
CDR3 protein: CASSIGGRVLSGNTIYF
CDR3 DNA: TGTGCCAGTAGTATTGGGGGCAGAGTCCTCTCTGGAAACACCATATATTTT

V gene: TRBV25-1
clone size: .
D gene: TRBD1
J gene: TRBJ1-2
CDR3 protein: CATRTGGNYGYTF
CDR3 DNA: TGTGCCACCCGGACAGGGGGGAACTATGGCTACACCTTC

V gene: TRBV5-4
clone size: many
D gene: .
J gene: TRBJ2-1
CDR3 protein: CASTVPEYNEQFF
CDR3 DNA: TGTGCCAGCACCGTACCGGAATACAATGAGCAGTTCTTC

V gene: TRBV7-9
clone size: .
D gene: TRBD1
J gene: TRBJ2-1
CDR3 protein: CASSHRTDRGGEQFF
CDR3 DNA: TGTGCCAGCAGTCACAGAACGGACAGGGGGGGTGAGCAGTTCTTC

V gene: TRBV2
clone size: .
D gene: TRBD1
J gene: TRBJ1-1
CDR3 protein: CATHGQGLSEAFF
CDR3 DNA: TGTGCCACCCACGGACAGGGTCTATCTGAAGCTTTCTTT

V gene: TRBV5-6
clone size: .
D gene: TRBD2
J gene: TRBJ2-3
CDR3 protein: CASSLKAGAVDTQYF
CDR3 DNA: TGTGCCAGCAGCTTGAAGGCGGGAGCGGTAGATACGCAGTATTTT